Following are 32 T cell receptor beta chains from one sample sequenced in a study of blood T cell repertoires in COVID-19. The data were produced by immunoSEQ multiplex PCR, yet TCRdb's version contains in-frame clones alone and is incomplete. The sample has 180,000 or so clones, 81% seen once; the top ten hold 9.5% to 12%. Sequences were obtained from peripheral blood. The receptors derive from a woman aged 40 to 50 with COVID-19, enrolled during active disease.

This chain joins TRBV7-3 and TRBJ2-7; weak D call: TRBD1 (5 bases). The V gene lost 5 bases and the J gene lost 6 bases, with 23 bases spanning the gap. CDR3 length: 16 amino acids. Germline assignment: CDR1 SGHTA and CDR2 FQGTGA. Here the CDR3 reads CASSTSSKGAFGEQYV. The CDR3 DNA reads as TGTGCCAGCAGCACCTCTTCGAAAGGGGCATTTGGCGAGCAGTACGTC.

This chain uses TRBV10-3 with TRBJ1-5; TRBD1 agrees at 11 bases. CDR1 is ENHRY and CDR2 is SYGVKD in the germline V gene. V lost 3 bases and J lost 5; bases outside the gene matches: 3. The CDR3 contains 15 residues. The CDR3 DNA reads as TGTGCCATCAGTGAAGAGGACAGGGGGCATCAGCCCCAGCATTTT. Protein product: CAISEEDRGHQPQHF.

V is TRBV5-5 and J is TRBJ1-5; D unclear. The V and J ends lost 0 bases and 4 bases respectively, with 11 bases between them. This CDR3 spans 15 amino acids. Germline V gives CDR1 SGHKS, CDR2 YYEKEE (reference sequence). For the CDR3, the DNA is TGTGCCAGCAGCTTGGAATACAGTGCAAATCAGCCCCAGCATTTT. This translates into CASSLEYSANQPQHF.

The rearrangement joins TRBV3-1 (or the pseudogene TRBV3-2) to TRBJ2-1, with D tentatively TRBD2 (5 bases). The CDR3 is 15 residues long. The V gene's germline CDR1 is LGHDT and CDR2 YNNKEL (reference sequence). Between the trimmed V and J ends, which lost 0 bases and 10 bases, there was a span of 16 bases. DNA of the CDR3: TGTGCCAGCAGCCAAGAAGTCGCTCGCCGAGGGGAGCAGTTCTTC. Protein: CASSQEVARRGEQFF.

J is TRBJ2-1 and V is TRBV27; the D gene is possibly TRBD2 (6 bases). V lost 3 bases, J lost 1 base, and 10 bases lay in between. This CDR3 spans 15 amino acids. The germline V gene has CDR1 MNHEY and CDR2 SMNVEV (reference sequence). As DNA, the CDR3 is TGTGCCAGCAGTTTCGGGGGAGTATCCTACAATGAGCAGTTCTTC. Translation gives CASSFGGVSYNEQFF.

The chain employs TRBV19 and TRBJ2-1, with 10 positions matching TRBD2. Trimming cost V 4 bases and J 4 bases; bases outside gene matches: 4. The CDR3 length is 15 residues. Germline V gene data show CDR1 as LNHDA and CDR2 as SQIVND (reference sequence). The CDR3 is CASSTSGSPYNEQFF. The CDR3 bases are TGTGCCAGTAGTACTAGCGGGAGCCCTTACAATGAGCAGTTCTTC.

The rearrangement joins TRBV27 to TRBJ2-7; 15 nucleotides match TRBD2. V lost 6 bases, J lost 4 bases, and 4 bases stayed unmatched. The CDR3 loop spans 15 amino acids. From germline, CDR1 is MNHEY and CDR2 SMNVEV (reference sequence). The DNA for the CDR3 is TGTGCCAGCAGAGACGGGACTAGCGGGGGGTACGAGCAGTACTTC. It yields the protein CASRDGTSGGYEQYF.

The chain has TRBV4-1 and TRBJ2-3, with 15 bases matching TRBD2. V trimming: 4 bases; J trimming: 0 bases; junction bases outside the gene matches: 11. The CDR3 has 20 amino acids. From germline, CDR1 is MGHRA and CDR2 YSYEKL. In DNA, the CDR3 is TGCGCCAGCAGCCGTACCGGGACTAGCGGGGGGAAAACTAGCACAGATACGCAGTATTTT. Residues: CASSRTGTSGGKTSTDTQYF.

This chain joins TRBV30 and TRBJ1-2; 11 bases agree with TRBD1. After removal of 3 bases from V and 6 bases from J, the junction contained 9 bases not matched to a gene. CDR1 is GTSNPN and CDR2 is SVGIG in the germline V gene (reference sequence). This CDR3 is 15 amino acids long. As DNA, the CDR3 is TGTGCCTGGAGGGGTCCGGGACAGGGGGTAAATGGCTACACCTTC. As protein: CAWRGPGQGVNGYTF.

V is TRBV3-1 (or the pseudogene TRBV3-2) and J is TRBJ2-3; maybe TRBD2 (6 bases). Trimming took off 2 bases at V and 2 bases at J, with 14 bases between the two ends. The germline V gene has CDR1 LGHDT and CDR2 YNNKEL (reference sequence). This CDR3 is built from 16 residues. CDR3 amino acids: CASSQNLPGLTDTQYF. The DNA for the CDR3 is TGTGCCAGCAGCCAAAACTTACCGGGACTCACAGATACGCAGTATTTT.

The chain uses TRBV29-1 and TRBJ2-1; perhaps TRBD2 as D (7 bases). V lost 4 bases, J lost 6 bases, and 19 bases lay in between. The CDR3 has 15 amino acids. Germline V CDR1 and CDR2: SQVTM, ANQGSEA. The CDR3 DNA reads TGCAGCGTTGTAGGAGTGGGGGGGCCACTCAATGAGCAGTTCTTC. Encoded protein: CSVVGVGGPLNEQFF.

V usage is TRBV9 and J usage is TRBJ2-5; weak D call: TRBD2 (6 bases). The CDR3 has 17 residues. Trimming pared 1 base from V and 5 bases from J, leaving 21 bases between. The V gene's germline CDR1 is SGDLS and CDR2 YYNGEE. DNA for the CDR3: TGTGCCAGCAGCGTAACGGGAGATGGAGGATTGCGGGAGACCCAGTACTTC. It yields the protein CASSVTGDGGLRETQYF.

The chain has TRBV28 and TRBJ1-2; no reliable D call. V shed 3 bases and J shed 1 base, with 15 bases lying between them. The CDR3 has 16 amino acids. CDR1 MDHEN and CDR2 SYDVKM come from the germline V gene. CDR3 coding DNA: TGTGCCAGCAGTTTCCCCGCTCTGCAGTTTAACTATGGCTACACCTTC. Its translation: CASSFPALQFNYGYTF.

The genes are TRBV5-5 and TRBJ2-1; 13 bases align to TRBD2. In germline, CDR1 is SGHKS, CDR2 YYEKEE (reference sequence). The CDR3 has 14 amino acids. Unmatched junction bases numbered 2, after V lost 4 bases and J lost 7 bases. CDR3 sequence (DNA): TGTGCCAGCAGCGCGGGACTAGCGGGAAATGAGCAGTTCTTC. Its translation: CASSAGLAGNEQFF.

The chain combines TRBV5-6 with TRBJ2-7, with a weak D call TRBD2 (6 bases). Trimming removed 4 bases at V and 5 bases at J, with 10 bases between. The CDR3 spans 12 residues. Germline CDR1 SGHDT, CDR2 YYEEEE. CDR3: CASSKTRNEQYF. The CDR3, as DNA: TGTGCCAGCAGCAAGACTAGAAACGAGCAGTACTTC.

This clone has more than one count but fewer than ten. The V gene is TRBV7-9, the J gene TRBJ2-7; no definite D call. This CDR3 spans 11 amino acids. CDR1 SEHNR and CDR2 FQNEAQ come from the germline V gene (reference sequence). V dropped 1 base and J dropped 6 bases, with 4 bases sitting between them. CDR3 nucleotide sequence: TGTGCCAGCAGCTTAGTCGGCGAGCAGTACGTC. Its translation: CASSLVGEQYV.

The chain couples TRBV7-3 to TRBJ2-2; 10 bases agree with TRBD2. The CDR3 is 16 amino acids. Germline V gene lookup returns CDR1 SGHTA and CDR2 FQGTGA. Germline trimming cut 4 bases from V and 1 base from J; bases unmatched to any gene: 3. The CDR3 sequence is CASSSPSGGNTGELFF. In nucleotides, the CDR3 is TGTGCCAGCAGCTCTCCTAGCGGGGGGAACACCGGGGAGCTGTTTTTT.

This clone was seen once. V usage is TRBV12-3 or TRBV12-4 and J usage is TRBJ1-1; D gene ambiguous. The CDR3 has 13 amino acids. Trimming pared 6 bases from V and 6 bases from J, leaving 14 bases between. CDR3 DNA sequence: TGTGCCAGCAGCCTAACAGAAACATCTGAAGCTTTCTTT. Translating gives CASSLTETSEAFF.

This clone appeared once. V and J are TRBV6-1 and TRBJ2-1, with 8 bases identical to TRBD1. The CDR3 extends over 15 amino acids. The germline V gene has CDR1 MNHNS and CDR2 SASEGT. Trimming cost V 2 bases and J 0 bases; bases outside gene matches: 0. The CDR3 nucleotides are TGTGCCAGCAGTGAACAGGGGGCCTCCTACAATGAGCAGTTCTTC. It translates to CASSEQGASYNEQFF.

The rearrangement joins TRBV25-1 to TRBJ2-5, with TRBD2 matching over 9 bases. CDR1 is MGHDK and CDR2 is SYGVNS in the germline V gene. V was clipped by 0 bases and J by 4 bases; unmatched bases: 6. CDR3 length: 16 amino acids. The chain's CDR3 is CASSEYGSGSRETQYF. CDR3 coding DNA: TGTGCCAGCAGTGAATATGGTAGCGGGAGTCGAGAGACCCAGTACTTC.

This clone was counted at least ten times. The chain links TRBV18 to TRBJ2-7; TRBD1 matches at 8 bases. V shed 4 bases and J 4 bases; nucleotides not matched to a gene: 9. CDR3 length: 15 residues. CDR1 and CDR2 (germline): KGHSH, LQKENI. The CDR3 reads CASSLLDRGPYEQYF. The CDR3 DNA is TGTGCCAGCTCACTCCTCGACAGGGGTCCTTACGAGCAGTACTTC.

V is TRBV24-1 and J is TRBJ2-3, with 7 bases that match TRBD2. CDR1 and CDR2 (germline): KGHDR, SFDVKD. The length of the CDR3 is 17 residues. J gave up 5 bases and V 4 bases, and 14 bases lay outside the gene matches. The CDR3 bases are TGTGCCACCAGTGACTCCCGGCGGGGGAGCCGCAAAGATACGCAGTATTTT. Translating gives CATSDSRRGSRKDTQYF.

The sample holds many counts of this clone. V gene TRBV9 combines with J gene TRBJ2-1, with D possibly being TRBD2 (6 bases). V was cut by 0 bases and J by 0 bases, with 22 bases left in between. CDR3 length equals 20 residues. From germline, CDR1 is SGDLS and CDR2 YYNGEE. CDR3 DNA sequence: TGTGCCAGCAGCGTAGGAGGTGTGGGAGCGGGTAAAAGCTCCTACAATGAGCAGTTCTTC. This codes for CASSVGGVGAGKSSYNEQFF. The whole variable domain, remainder taken from reference TRBV9 and TRBJ2-1, is DSGVTQTPKHLITATGQRVTLRCSPRSGDLSVYWYQQSLDQGLQFLIQYYNGEERAKGNILERFSAQQFPDLHSELNLSSLELGDSALYFCASSVGGVGAGKSSYNEQFFGPGTRLTVL.

The chain combines TRBV2 with TRBJ2-5; D ambiguous. Trimming took 8 bases from V and 5 from J, leaving 15 bases between them. The length of the CDR3 is 13 residues. CDR1 and CDR2 (germline): SNHLY, FYNNEI. In DNA form, the CDR3 reads TGTGCCAGCCTAGACTGGGTGAGGGAGACCCAGTACTTC. It specifies CASLDWVRETQYF.

This chain connects TRBV19 to TRBJ2-1, with 7 bases fitting TRBD2. CDR1 and CDR2 (germline): LNHDA, SQIVND (reference sequence). Unmatched junction bases numbered 3, after V lost 4 bases and J lost 3 bases. The CDR3 length is 14 residues. CDR3 in DNA: TGTGCCAGTAGTAGCGGGGGACGCTACAATGAGCAGTTCTTC. Amino acids: CASSSGGRYNEQFF.

The chain carries TRBV6-5 and TRBJ2-6, with TRBD1 identical over 7 bases. This CDR3 contains 15 residues. Germline loops: CDR1 MNHEY, CDR2 SVGAGI. V trimming: 8 bases; J trimming: 1 base; junction bases outside the gene matches: 5. CDR3 amino acids: CASRVQGSGANVLTF. DNA of the CDR3: TGTGCCAGCCGAGTACAGGGGTCTGGGGCCAACGTCCTGACTTTC.

The V call is TRBV12-5, the J call TRBJ2-4, with 7 bases aligning to TRBD1. Germline values: CDR1 LGHNT, CDR2 FRNRAP. V trimming: 0 bases; J trimming: 5 bases; junction bases outside the gene matches: 7. The CDR3 is 16 amino acids. The CDR3 nucleotides read TGTGCTAGTGGTTTGGTATTGGGGACAGAGCAAAACATTCAGTACTTC. It encodes CASGLVLGTEQNIQYF.

The V call is TRBV7-2, the J call TRBJ1-1; TRBD1 aligns across 7 bases. This CDR3 region has 14 residues. With V trimmed by 2 bases and J by 4 bases, 4 bases remained unmatched. Germline V lookup: CDR1 SGHTA, CDR2 FQGNSA. In nucleotides, the CDR3 is TGTGCCAGCAGCTTATTTCAGGGGGGCACTGAAGCTTTCTTT. Encoded protein: CASSLFQGGTEAFF.

The genes are TRBV4-1 and TRBJ2-7; 7 bases map to TRBD1. J was trimmed by 3 bases and V by 0 bases; bases with no gene match: 5. CDR3 size: 15 residues. Germline V gene sequence: CDR1 MGHRA, CDR2 YSYEKL. The CDR3 region is CASSQDSTGFYEQYF. In DNA, the CDR3 is TGCGCCAGCAGCCAAGATTCGACAGGGTTCTACGAGCAGTACTTC.

The V call is TRBV5-4, the J call TRBJ2-3; TRBD1 matches at 9 bases. This CDR3 has 15 residues. The V segment lost 5 bases and the J segment 3 bases; nucleotides outside the gene matches: 7. Germline V gene lookup returns CDR1 SGHNT and CDR2 YYREEE (reference sequence). CDR3 nucleotide sequence: TGTGCCAGCAGACCGGACAGGGGACGGACAGATACGCAGTATTTT. Amino acids: CASRPDRGRTDTQYF.

This chain uses TRBV28 with TRBJ1-6; TRBD1 might be the D (6 bases). Trimming took 2 bases from V and 6 from J, leaving 11 bases between them. Germline V gives CDR1 MDHEN, CDR2 SYDVKM. The CDR3 covers 15 residues. CDR3 in DNA: TGTGCCAGCAGTTTAGGGGGCCAGTTTAATTCACCCCTCCACTTT. Its translation is CASSLGGQFNSPLHF.

This clone has ten or more counts. V and J are TRBV27 and TRBJ1-1; D not certain. Trimming shortened V by 5 bases and J by 1 base, and 11 bases separated the two germline ends. In germline, CDR1 is MNHEY, CDR2 SMNVEV (reference sequence). This CDR3 is 14 amino acids long. In nucleotides, the CDR3 is TGTGCCAGCAGTCCCCAGACGGGGAACACTGAAGCTTTCTTT. Its protein product is CASSPQTGNTEAFF.